The 3 T cell receptor beta chains in this list originate from one sample, sequenced in a study of shared clonotypes between healthy human individuals. Profiled with immunoSEQ multiplex PCR; TCRdb holds only in-frame clones, not every one. The profile shows some 800,000 clones, 92% of them singletons. Selected positively for CCR7 and CD45RO-negative, naive CD8 cells excluded terminally differentiated effector memory CD45RA+ cells. Sequencing was carried out using naive CD8+ T cells sorted from blood. The origin of the receptors is a man aged 25 to 40 in good health.

The V call is TRBV4-2, the J call TRBJ1-4; D may be TRBD1 (5 bases). The CDR3 is 14 amino acids. Looked up from germline, CDR1 is LGHNA and CDR2 is YNFKEQ. With 0 bases removed from V and 6 bases from J, the gap between germline ends came to 8 bases. CDR3 sequence: CASSQDQGYEKLFF. CDR3 nucleotides: TGTGCCAGCAGCCAAGACCAGGGCTATGAAAAACTGTTTTTT.

This sequence joins TRBV7-9 and TRBJ2-1, with 7 positions matching TRBD1. The CDR3 extends over 16 amino acids. Trimming took 5 bases from V and 1 from J; bases not matched to a gene: 8. From germline, CDR1 is SEHNR and CDR2 FQNEAQ (reference sequence). The CDR3 loop reads CASSPSDRESYNEQFF. The CDR3 DNA is TGTGCCAGCAGCCCGAGTGACAGGGAGTCCTACAATGAGCAGTTCTTC. The variable domain in full, completed from reference TRBV7-9 and TRBJ2-1, reads DTGVSQNPRHKITKRGQNVTFRCDPISEHNRLYWYRQTLGQGPEFLTYFQNEAQLEKSRLLSDRFSAERPKGSFSTLEIQRTEQGDSAMYLCASSPSDRESYNEQFFGPGTRLTVL.

The chain employs TRBV11-2 and TRBJ2-6; the D gene is possibly TRBD2 (5 bases). This CDR3 spans 19 amino acids. CDR1 SGHAT and CDR2 FQNNGV come from the germline V gene. Trimming removed 4 bases from V and 1 base from J, with 20 bases in between. CDR3 region: CASSSVVWETGSGANVLTF. The CDR3 DNA is TGTGCCAGCAGCTCCGTTGTTTGGGAAACGGGGTCTGGGGCCAACGTCCTGACTTTC.